The TCR beta chain under discussion was sequenced for a study of T cell changes during pregnancy in multiple sclerosis. Produced via immunoSEQ multiplex PCR; TCRdb's table is partial and in-frame only. The table includes 55,000 to 75,000 clones, 91% detected once. Trimming pared 2 bases from V and 7 bases from J, leaving 11 bases between. The CDR3 covers 14 residues. The germline CDR1 and CDR2 sequences are SNHLY and FYNNEI. Here the sequenced sample was peripheral blood, taken in the third trimester of pregnancy. The TCR was taken from a female donor in good health, enrolled as a control in a pregnancy study. The chain recombines TRBV2 with TRBJ2-2; TRBD2 is a possible D gene (5 bases). CDR3 sequence: CASSELASSGELFF. CDR3 DNA sequence: TGTGCCAGCAGTGAATTAGCGTCGAGCGGGGAGCTGTTTTTT.